This T cell receptor (beta chain) was captured in a study of CD8+ T cells in alopecia areata. TCR sequencing used cDNA made by reverse transcription of extracted RNA. Repertoires were generated with immunoSEQ multiplex PCR, while TCRdb's copy carries only in-frame clones and drops some. The sample lists 180,000 or so clones; roughly 66% were seen once. The receptor's source is a human donor with alopecia areata. Specimen: CD8+ T cells sorted from blood, collected at week 0.

The CDR3 loop is CASSSTSGEISYNEQFF. CDR3 bases: TGTGCCAGCAGCTCGACTAGCGGGGAGATCTCCTACAATGAGCAGTTCTTC. V is TRBV5-4 and J is TRBJ2-1; TRBD2 matches 11 bases. The CDR3 has 17 residues. Trimming at V came to 3 bases and at J to 0 bases, leaving 5 bases not matched to a gene. Germline V gives CDR1 SGHNT, CDR2 YYREEE (reference sequence).